The present entry profiles one TCR beta chain with its context. This entry belongs to a study of blood T cell repertoires in COVID-19. Study-level background: Italy, Spain and the United States were the sources of the convalescent and acute COVID-19 samples.

Germline CDR1 is LNHDA and CDR2 is SQIVND (reference sequence). The length of the CDR3 is 12 residues. J gave up 11 bases and V 1 base, and 3 bases lay outside the gene matches. What the recovered Cohort 3 donors had was two negative PCRs, clearance, or symptom resolution. Only in-frame clones appear in the TCRdb table, and some are missing; sequencing was by immunoSEQ multiplex PCR. This repertoire shows approximately 470,000 clones, around 87% found once; its top ten account for under 0.85%. The clonotype comes from a woman aged 18-35 years who had recovered from COVID-19. The genes are TRBV19 and TRBJ1-1; 8 bases are shared with TRBD1. The sequencing sample was made of PBMCs or T cells enriched from blood (not recorded which). CDR3 DNA: TGTGCCAGTAGTATAGGGACAGGGAACGCTTTCTTT. Residues: CASSIGTGNAFF.